This T cell receptor (beta chain) was sequenced during a study of Ad26.COV2.S vaccination and SARS-CoV-2 variants (TCRdb year 2021). Study-wide context: Donors in the vaccine arm were drawn from COV1001, a phase I-IIa trial of Ad26.COV2.S in healthy adults that was multicentre, randomized, double-blind and placebo-controlled. TCRbeta repertoire sequencing served as the tool for gauging how specific and how broad the SARS-CoV-2-reactive T cell receptors were following Ad26.COV2.S vaccination. Investigators remained blinded to trial group allocation during experiments and outcome assessment. The TCR-sequenced set comprised about 30 samples: roughly 19 Ad26.COV2.S vaccine recipients, 5 placebo recipients and 8 SARS-CoV-2 convalescent individuals. Ad26.COV2.S was administered intramuscularly at a dose of 5x10^10 or 1x10^11 viral particles, either as one shot or as two shots given 56 days apart. Trial participants were randomized into five groups of five, in which low-dose or high-dose Ad26.COV2.S was given once or twice, or placebo was given on both occasions. Study-level results and caveats: The authors noted that total T cell responses may have been underestimated by the TCR breadth and depth analyses. After vaccination, spike-specific CD8+ and CD4+ T cell responses were reported to show substantial breadth. The study was not powered for comparison of responses between vaccine doses or regimens. Vaccine and placebo recipients had comparable non-spike TCR breadth, which fits with the vaccine containing only spike. Compared with placebo recipients, Ad26.COV2.S recipients showed higher spike-specific TCR breadth (P = 0.0014).

TCRbeta CDR3 regions were sequenced with the immunoSEQ Assay. After extraction, genomic DNA underwent amplification by bias-controlled multiplex PCR, followed by high-throughput sequencing. For the original study's pipeline: To quantify the absolute abundance of every unique TCRbeta CDR3 region, sequences were collapsed and filtered. Usable DNA was measured by amplifying reference genes present in all nucleated cells, and TCRbeta template counts were normalized to that usable DNA to estimate T cell fraction. Repertoire TCRs were annotated as SARS-CoV-2-specific when V gene, CDR3 amino acid sequence and J gene were exactly matched to a known reactive TCR set. The reference SARS-CoV-2 TCR set was obtained from MIRA and was filtered for enrichment in COVID-19-positive ImmuneCODE repertoires, whereby public or cross-reactive TCRs were removed. Based on the MIRA antigens, annotated TCRs were further analysed at the level of specific ORF or position within ORF. Breadth was defined as the number of annotated unique rearrangements divided by the total number of unique productive rearrangements, and depth was defined as the summed frequency of the annotated unique rearrangements. TCR breadth was compared between groups using two-sided Wilcoxon rank-sum tests. TCRdb holds this immuneACCESS table with in-frame rearrangements only. Some clones are missing; in checked studies, unresolved V genes explain under half, and the rest has no known cause. Clone size and the V and J calls come from that table; the DNA yielded D and trimming. The sample contains about 680,000 clones, 89% of them found a single time. In total, the top ten clones hold over 1.3% of the sample.

Worth noting for this clone: Which antigen it targets is not known. Base quality data are lacking; no much larger clone is found one base away.

Explained via the paper, the treatment or condition label denotes: roughly 20 received Ad26.COV2.S at low or high dose, single or two shots; about 5 received placebo; per-sample allocation not given. For vaccine and placebo recipients, repertoires were sequenced using samples collected on day 63 after the first injection. Cohort 1b enrolled roughly 25 adults aged 18-55 years at a single site in Boston, USA, between 29 July and 7 August 2020. Ad26.COV2.S was a replication-incompetent adenovirus type 26 vector expressing a prefusion-stabilized SARS-CoV-2 spike protein from the original Wuhan strain. The germline V gene gives CDR1 as SGDLS and CDR2 as YYNGEE. Trimming takes 6 bases from V and 1 base from J, and the germline ends sit 15 bases apart. The CDR3 goes from the cysteine to the phenylalanine over 15 residues. Here the CDR3 DNA is all that survives: 45 bases in frame from base 1.

The sequences come from peripheral blood, collected in a trial of Ad26.COV2.S vaccine versus placebo. The chain links TRBV9 with TRBJ2-3; the D gene is perhaps TRBD1, on 6 matching bases. The sequence was collected from a person between 18 and 59 years old who received the Ad26.COV2.S COVID-19 vaccine or a placebo. For the CDR3, the sequence is CASTEGTSGTDTQYF. In nucleotides, the sequence is TGTGCCAGCACTGAAGGGACATCGGGCACAGATACGCAGTATTTT.